Sequencing of this T cell receptor (beta chain) was carried out in a study of read filtering for tumor transcriptome and immune sequencing. General study findings and limits: Single-read clonotypes: roughly 81% of IR-seq clonotypes (approximately 3.7% of reads), about 75% of RNA-seq clonotypes (44.6% of reads).

The CDR3 contains 15 residues. J gave up 1 base and V 8 bases, and 9 bases lay outside the gene matches. Germline CDR1 is MDHEN and CDR2 is SYDVKM. On this clonotype itself: Its antigen remains unidentified. One base away lies a much larger clone, so this may be a sequencing read error.

Molecular barcoded adaptors covering alpha/delta and beta/gamma chains were used on approximately 400 ng RNA. TCRdb fed the reads into MiXCR, producing one record per CDR3 protein. The profile covers some 20,000 distinct CDR3 sequences, with 22% appearing a single time and around 24% taken by the ten largest. Sequencing used a population of CD138-negative cells sorted from bone marrow. This TCR came from a donor at least 40 years old with multiple myeloma. The rearrangement joins TRBV28 to TRBJ1-1, with 8 bases that match TRBD1. CDR3 DNA: TGTGCCAGCGGTAAAGCCGGGACAGGGAACACTGAAGCTTTCTTT. This translates into CASGKAGTGNTEAFF.